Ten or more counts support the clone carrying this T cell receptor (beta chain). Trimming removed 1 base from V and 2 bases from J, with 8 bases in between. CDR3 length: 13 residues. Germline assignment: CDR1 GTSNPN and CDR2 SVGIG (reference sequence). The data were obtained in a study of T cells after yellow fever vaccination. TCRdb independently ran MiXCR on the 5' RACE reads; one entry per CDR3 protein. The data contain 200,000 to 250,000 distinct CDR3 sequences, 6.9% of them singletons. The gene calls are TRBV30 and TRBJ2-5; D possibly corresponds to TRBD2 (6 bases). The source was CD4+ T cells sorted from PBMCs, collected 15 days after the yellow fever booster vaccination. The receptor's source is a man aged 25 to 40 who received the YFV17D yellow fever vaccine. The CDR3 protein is CAWSGSGQETQYF. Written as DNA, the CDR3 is TGTGCCTGGAGTGGTAGCGGTCAAGAGACCCAGTACTTC.